Below are 25 T cell receptor beta chains sequenced from a single sample in a study of T cells after yellow fever vaccination (dated by TCRdb to between 2018 and 2021). The receptor library was made with 5' RACE. The listed sequencing device is Illumina HiSeq 2500. Through fastp at Q25 and MiXCR, TCRdb rebuilt clones from the public reads, retaining in-frame beta chains. CDR3 protein duplicates are merged, each entry listing the most common genes and DNA. The sample table shows 120,000 or so distinct CDR3 sequences, and about 6.8% are seen once. The ten biggest clones cover roughly 3% of the sample. Interpreted using the paper, the treatment or condition label stands for: live attenuated yellow fever vaccine strain. The sequencing used CD4+ T cells sorted from PBMCs, collected around 45 days after the first yellow fever vaccination. All receptors derive from a man between 18 and 29 years old who received the YFV17D yellow fever vaccine.

This clonotype was seen repeatedly, ten times or more. The chain employs TRBV12-3 or TRBV12-4 and TRBJ2-2; D perhaps matches TRBD2 (5 bases). V was cut by 5 bases and J by 4 bases, with 8 bases left in between. The CDR3 sequence is 13 residues long. CDR3 in DNA: TGTGCCAGCAGTCGGGATCTCACCGGGGAGCTGTTTTTT. Translated: CASSRDLTGELFF.

This clonotype was detected many times. The J gene is TRBJ1-4, the V gene TRBV4-1; 7 bases map to TRBD1. CDR3 length: 12 amino acids. The ends lost 3 bases at V and 14 bases at J; junction bases unmatched: 6. Per the germline V gene, CDR1 is MGHRA and CDR2 is YSYEKL. The CDR3 sequence is CASSHAGGRLFF. CDR3 coding DNA: TGCGCCAGCAGCCATGCAGGGGGGAGGCTGTTTTTT.

This clonotype was seen a handful of times. The chain has TRBV5-1 and TRBJ1-3; the D is unclear. CDR1 and CDR2 (germline): SGHRS, YFSETQ. Trimming removed 4 bases from V and 2 bases from J, with 7 bases in between. The CDR3 sequence is 13 residues long. CDR3 residues: CASSKEPGNTIYF. CDR3 DNA sequence: TGCGCCAGCAGCAAAGAGCCTGGAAACACCATATATTTT.

This clonotype was recorded at least ten times. A junction end diverges from the germline sequence, so it may reflect a read error. V and J are TRBV20-1 and TRBJ2-2; maybe TRBD2 (6 bases). The length of the CDR3 is 15 residues. Looked up from germline, CDR1 is DFQATT and CDR2 is SNEGSKA (reference sequence). The CDR3 DNA is TGCAGTGCTGCCAAGGCGGGGACGAACACTGGGGAGCTGTTTTTT. Its translation: CSAAKAGTNTGELFF.

The sample holds many counts of this clonotype. The rearrangement joins TRBV7-2 to TRBJ2-3; D unresolved. The CDR3 totals 11 residues. Germline CDR1 and CDR2: SGHTA and FQGNSA. Trimming took off 5 bases at V and 7 bases at J, with 7 bases between the two ends. DNA for the CDR3: TGTGCCAGCAGCCTGGATCATACGCAGTATTTT. This gives the protein CASSLDHTQYF. Variable domain in full (rest from reference TRBV7-2 and TRBJ2-3): GAGVSQSPSNKVTEKGKDVELRCDPISGHTALYWYRQSLGQGLEFLIYFQGNSAPDKSGLPSDRFSAERTGGSVSTLTIQRTQQEDSAVYLCASSLDHTQYFGPGTRLTVL.

This clonotype showed up just a few times. One end of the junction varies from germline; a read error may be responsible. The chain links TRBV10-3 to TRBJ2-2; weak D call: TRBD1 (5 bases). CDR1 is ENHRY and CDR2 is SYGVKD in the germline V gene. This CDR3 has 13 residues. The CDR3 DNA sequence: TGTGCCATCGGTGACAGCCTGGCCGGGGAGCTGTTTTTT. It specifies CAIGDSLAGELFF.

This clonotype was picked up a small number of times. J is TRBJ2-5 and V is TRBV5-1, with a weak D call TRBD1 (5 bases). Germline V CDR1 and CDR2: SGHRS, YFSETQ. The CDR3 is made up of 13 amino acids. V dropped 7 bases and J dropped 5 bases, with 15 bases sitting between them. The CDR3 sequence is CASATQGSETQYF. The CDR3 DNA reads TGCGCCAGCGCGACTCAGGGTTCTGAGACCCAGTACTTC.

This clonotype has ten or more counts. The J gene is TRBJ2-5, the V gene TRBV11-2; D is perhaps TRBD1 (5 bases). Looked up from germline, CDR1 is SGHAT and CDR2 is FQNNGV. The CDR3 loop spans 13 amino acids. Trimming removed 5 bases at V and 4 bases at J, with 11 bases between. The CDR3 region is CASSLGHLETQYF. The CDR3 DNA follows: TGTGCCAGCAGCCTCGGACATCTAGAGACCCAGTACTTC.

The V and J genes are TRBV7-9 and TRBJ1-6; D gene ambiguous. Deletions cut 7 bases from V and 1 base from J, with 14 bases between. The CDR3 has 16 residues. Germline V gives CDR1 SEHNR, CDR2 FQNEAQ (reference sequence). DNA for the CDR3: TGTGCCAGCACTCCGGGTGTCACGTCCTATAATTCACCCCTCCACTTT. Its protein product is CASTPGVTSYNSPLHF.

In its sample, this clonotype was seen many times. The chain carries TRBV2 and TRBJ2-3; D is perhaps TRBD1 or TRBD2 (5 bases each). The germline gives CDR1 SNHLY, CDR2 FYNNEI. V was trimmed by 0 bases and J by 8 bases, leaving 15 bases between them. The CDR3 has 15 amino acids. This chain's CDR3 is CASSEAPGAQGTQYF. CDR3 nucleotides: TGTGCCAGCAGTGAAGCGCCCGGGGCCCAGGGTACGCAGTATTTT.

This clonotype was picked up many times. The rearrangement joins TRBV28 to TRBJ2-1; 11 nucleotides line up with TRBD1. V dropped 6 bases and J dropped 2; count of bases not matched to a gene: 9. Looked up from germline, CDR1 is MDHEN and CDR2 is SYDVKM. The CDR3 runs 17 residues. The CDR3: CASRTKAGQGAYNEQFF. As DNA, the CDR3 is TGTGCCAGCAGGACGAAGGCGGGACAGGGGGCCTACAATGAGCAGTTCTTC.

Ten or more counts support this clonotype. The rearrangement joins TRBV4-1 to TRBJ1-4, with D possibly matching TRBD1 (6 bases). Germline V lookup: CDR1 MGHRA, CDR2 YSYEKL. There are 16 residues in the CDR3. The ends were cut back, 2 bases at V and 6 bases at J, with 16 bases in the middle. The CDR3 loop is CASSQRVGGDDEKLFF. CDR3 coding DNA: TGCGCCAGCAGCCAACGCGTTGGGGGCGACGATGAAAAACTGTTTTTT.

As concerns this clonotype: This may be a read error: a much more frequent sequence differs by one nucleotide. The V and J genes are TRBV5-6 and TRBJ2-3, with D uncertain. The CDR3 sequence is 13 residues long. Trimming removed 9 bases at V and 3 bases at J, with 14 bases between. Germline assignment: CDR1 SGHDT and CDR2 YYEEEE. CDR3 sequence: CATNKSGTDTQYF. DNA of the CDR3: TGTGCCACCAACAAGAGTGGAACAGATACGCAGTATTTT.

This clonotype was recorded many times. The chain uses TRBV19 and TRBJ1-5; D gene uncertain. The germline gives CDR1 LNHDA, CDR2 SQIVND (reference sequence). The germline V and J ends were trimmed by 6 bases and 4 bases, with 13 bases remaining between them. This CDR3 is built from 14 residues. The CDR3 spells CASRSRRGNQPQHF. The DNA for the CDR3 is TGTGCCAGTAGAAGTAGGCGGGGAAATCAGCCCCAGCATTTT.

The genes are TRBV6-1 and TRBJ2-2, with TRBD2 identical over 8 bases. This CDR3 contains 15 residues. Trimming removed 2 bases from V and 4 bases from J; junction bases left unmatched: 3. Germline CDR1 MNHNS, CDR2 SASEGT. The CDR3 region has the DNA TGTGCCAGCAGTGAAATCCGGGGGGGCACCGGGGAGCTGTTTTTT. This codes for CASSEIRGGTGELFF.

This clonotype was detected only a few times. V and J are TRBV5-1 and TRBJ1-2; D is ambiguous. V gave up 3 bases and J gave up 2 bases, with 14 bases separating them. CDR1 and CDR2 from the germline V gene are SGHRS and YFSETQ. The CDR3 has 15 amino acids. The CDR3 reads CASSSTADGNYGYTF. CDR3 bases: TGCGCCAGCAGCTCAACCGCGGACGGGAACTATGGCTACACCTTC.

This clonotype has a count of ten or more. The limits of the CDR3 on the DNA are not certain, so only TCRdb's listed CDR3 is given. The V gene is TRBV12-5, the J gene TRBJ1-5; TRBD1 reflects the table's D call only, with no check against the DNA. Germline V gene sequence: CDR1 LGHNT, CDR2 FRNRAP. Counting both end residues, the CDR3 totals 14 amino acids. The CDR3 is CASGFGPGPQPQHF.

This clonotype was detected ten times or more. V usage is TRBV5-1 and J usage is TRBJ2-5; no firm D call. Germline values: CDR1 SGHRS, CDR2 YFSETQ. The CDR3 sequence is 14 residues long. Trimming took off 3 bases at V and 1 base at J, with 10 bases between the two ends. CDR3 protein: CASSSGRIQETQYF. CDR3 nucleotide sequence: TGCGCCAGCAGCTCCGGACGGATCCAAGAGACCCAGTACTTC.

Ten or more counts support this clonotype. The chain joins TRBV7-1 to TRBJ2-1; 8 nucleotides align to TRBD2. TRBV7-1 falls under the ORF class, with uncertain function. Trimming took 3 bases from V and 2 from J; bases not matched to a gene: 24. The CDR3 is made up of 22 amino acids. CDR3 nucleotides: TGTGCCAGCAGCTCTCCCCCACCACTAGCGGCCGAACCTCAGAGGCCCTACAATGAGCAGTTCTTC. This gives the protein CASSSPPPLAAEPQRPYNEQFF.

The table lists this clonotype with many counts. The genes are TRBV20-1 and TRBJ2-7, with TRBD1 matching over 10 bases. The germline CDR1 and CDR2 sequences are DFQATT and SNEGSKA (reference sequence). The CDR3 spans 14 residues. The junction had 11 bases not matched to a gene; V was cut back by 5 bases and J by 7 bases. CDR3 nucleotide sequence: TGCAGTGCTGGGGACAGGGGCGCCCCTAGGGAGCAGTACGTC. Its translation is CSAGDRGAPREQYV.

In this sample, this clonotype turned up many times. The J gene is TRBJ2-2, the V gene TRBV6-2 or TRBV6-3; D gene uncertain. The CDR3 spans 13 residues. V lost 8 bases, J lost 1 base, and 8 bases lay in between. The germline CDR1 and CDR2 sequences are MNHEY and SVGEGT. The CDR3 bases are TGTGCCAGCTCGGGCCTGAACACCGGGGAGCTGTTTTTT. Amino acids: CASSGLNTGELFF.

Many counts were recorded for this clonotype. The V call is TRBV5-1, the J call TRBJ2-5, with 9 bases that match TRBD2. The germline CDR1 and CDR2 sequences are SGHRS and YFSETQ. The CDR3 sequence is 16 residues long. J gave up 5 bases and V 0 bases, and 8 bases lay outside the gene matches. The CDR3 protein is CASSLGTSAVRETQYF. The CDR3, as DNA: TGCGCCAGCAGCTTGGGGACTAGCGCGGTCCGGGAGACCCAGTACTTC.

There are many counts of this clonotype. The J gene is TRBJ1-4, the V gene TRBV5-1; D is unresolved. This CDR3 region has 14 residues. From germline, CDR1 is SGHRS and CDR2 YFSETQ. Trimming pared 0 bases from V and 1 base from J, leaving 4 bases between. This chain's CDR3 is CASSLGGTNEKLFF. CDR3 DNA: TGCGCCAGCAGCTTGGGTGGAACTAATGAAAAACTGTTTTTT.

To note about this clonotype: This may be a read error: a much more frequent sequence differs by one nucleotide. CDR3 amino acids: CANSPGDYGYTF. The CDR3 DNA is TGTGCCAACAGCCCAGGGGACTATGGCTACACCTTC. The chain uses TRBV12-3 or TRBV12-4 and TRBJ1-2, with D possibly being TRBD1 (6 bases). This CDR3 is built from 12 residues. V dropped 10 bases and J dropped 3 bases, with 12 bases sitting between them.

This clonotype was seen at least ten times. This chain joins TRBV18 and TRBJ1-1; 7 nucleotides agree with TRBD1. The germline V gene has CDR1 KGHSH and CDR2 LQKENI. There are 16 residues in the CDR3. V dropped 2 bases and J dropped 5; count of bases not matched to a gene: 11. CDR3 sequence (DNA): TGTGCCAGCTCACCAAGCCTGGACAGGATTTCGACTGAAGCTTTCTTT. It codes for CASSPSLDRISTEAFF.